The T cell receptor delta chain described here comes from a study of gammadelta T cells in human blood. This clone occurred a few times. What it binds is unknown. A far larger clone differs by one base, so this is likely a read error. With CATT, TCRdb re-called clones from the RT-PCR reads. The repertoire consists of just over 800 delta-chain clones, with 13% to 15% occurring once and the leading ten covering 10% to 11%. The CDR3 consists of 14 residues. Germline CDR1 is TSWWSYY and CDR2 is QGS. Study-level results: Right after birth, innate γδ T cells reportedly expanded polyclonally after microbial exposure.

The chain carries TRDV1 and TRDJ2; D may be TRDD3 (5 bases). The TCR originated in a human fetus. Material for sequencing was non-Vgamma9Vdelta2 gamma-delta T cells from fetal blood. The CDR3 here is CARGELDLTAQLFF. Written as DNA, the CDR3 is TGTGCTCGTGGGGAACTGGATTTGACAGCACAACTCTTCTTT.